The entry below describes one T cell receptor beta chain. This clone was seen at least ten times. There is no known antigen for this receptor. The CDR3 end falls 3 residues outside the read, so it is completed with the germline J gene. The data were obtained in a study of T cell clonality in common variable immunodeficiency (dated by TCRdb to between 2014 and 2016). What the work shows at the level of the full study, not this receptor alone: Compared with healthy controls, CVID subjects showed increased TCRbeta clonality (t-test p = 0.018), a feature most characteristic of about a third of subjects. Although equal DNA input was used, an average of approximately 82,000 unique sequences per sample was obtained for controls, compared with roughly 33,000 for CVID samples. Correlations of repertoire features with clinical complications were constrained by heterogeneity among patients within the CVID cohort. Fewer TCRbeta clones were shared among CVID subjects than among healthy controls (p < 0.0001). According to the authors, finding the cause of the higher clonality in CVID would require sequencing the repertoires of T cell subpopulations. CVID TCRbeta sequences were reported to have fewer deletions and N-nucleotide insertions and to lack highly modified clones with 13 or more V deletions.

For sequencing, equivalent amounts of genomic DNA were input from CVID and control samples. For every sample, a 60 bp segment covering the rearranged TCRbeta CDR3 region was amplified and then sequenced. The immunoSEQ assay, a bias-corrected multiplex PCR combined with high-throughput sequencing, was used to amplify TCRbeta. In the original analysis: Every unique nucleotide sequence counted as a clone and was annotated with V, D and J genes, copy number and frequency. Sequences were labeled productive if in frame, and non-productive if out of frame or containing stop codons. As previously described, clonality was computed from Shannon's entropy. The predicted amino acid sequences of productive clones were used to derive the mean CDR3 Kyte-Doolittle hydropathy. Hierarchical clustering of scaled V gene usage was performed with the R hclust function using Manhattan distance and complete linkage. Sharing of clones by CDR3 amino acid sequence was evaluated by resampling 12 repertoires per group over 100 rounds. The repertoires were screened for some 70 published EBV-specific TCRbeta sequences and roughly 240 published CMV-specific TCRbeta sequences. A couple of CVID samples yielding fewer than 10,000 sequences were excluded from analysis, leaving approximately 40 CVID repertoires. TCRdb re-hosts the immuneACCESS table, in-frame sequences only. Its copies lack some clones; in the studies checked, an unresolved V gene accounts for under half of them, and the cause for the rest is not known. From that table come the V and J calls and clone size; the DNA was used to work out D and trimming. The sample records around 60,000 clones, none occurring a single time. Together, the top ten hold around 1.7% of the sample.

Predominantly Caucasian heritage was noted among both the CVID patients and the healthy controls. Heparinized peripheral whole blood samples of 5 to 8 ml were collected from each donor. Genomic DNA from adults with common variable immune deficiency (CVID) and from healthy adult controls was used to sequence TCRbeta CDR3 repertoires. The control group comprised 22 healthy adult volunteers, some 12 female and around ten male, aged roughly 23 to 75 years with a mean age of roughly 34. Diluted blood was density-centrifuged over Hypaque 1077 or Ficoll-Paque to isolate peripheral blood mononuclear cells. Unsorted mononuclear cells served as the source of genomic DNA, which was extracted either by Qiagen column purification or by a centrifugation-based method. From the cysteine through the phenylalanine, the CDR3 covers 19 amino acids. Sequencing covers 48 bases of the CDR3, shown here with the frame starting at base 1. V is trimmed back by 1 base and J by 6 bases, and the junction contains 18 bases that no gene match accounts for. CDR1 SGHTA and CDR2 FQGTGA were looked up in the germline V gene.

This receptor was obtained from a person aged 18 to 70 in good health. Specimen: peripheral blood mononuclear cells. The chain couples TRBV7-3 to TRBJ2-4; 7 nucleotides in the junction match TRBD2. The sequenced CDR3 bases are TGTGCCAGCAGCTTAATTGTGGGGGGGGACGGCGGGCCGGGAAACATT. This sequence encodes CASSLIVGGDGGPGNI. The whole CDR3 is CASSLIVGGDGGPGNIQYF.